These 10 T cell receptor beta chains were all obtained from the same sample, sequenced in a study of T cell repertoires in cytomegalovirus infection (dated by TCRdb to the late 2010s). For sequencing, an Illumina HiSeq 1500 was employed. The public reads were quality trimmed at Q25 with fastp and then assembled into clones with MiXCR by TCRdb, keeping productive beta chains. Rows are combined by CDR3 protein, so each entry shows the most common genes and DNA. The sample table records 830,000 or so distinct CDR3 sequences; about 30% of these occur just once. The top ten hold roughly an eighth of the sample. The antigens for these receptors are not known. The meaning of the sample's treatment or condition label: in vitro stimulation with specific CMV peptide epitopes to enrich CMV-specific T cells. Sequences were derived from cultured CD8+ T cells from PBMCs, sampled from culture after CMV antigen stimulation. All receptors derive from a human donor in good health (CMV status not recorded). Some clones in this sample may be carry-over from other donors' samples.

This chain connects TRBV9 to TRBJ2-2; tentatively, D is TRBD2 (6 bases). Trimming removed 6 bases at V and 6 bases at J, with 9 bases between. This CDR3 has 12 amino acids. CDR1 is SGDLS and CDR2 is YYNGEE in the germline V gene. DNA for the CDR3: TGTGCCAGCAATTGGGGGGCCGGGGAGCTGTTTTTT. Amino acid sequence: CASNWGAGELFF.

J is TRBJ2-1 and V is TRBV11-3; D uncertain. CDR3 length: 12 amino acids. Germline assignment: CDR1 SGHNT and CDR2 YENEEA. Trimming left V 4 bases short and J 8 bases short, with 9 bases between. The CDR3 here is CASSSLQDEQFF. For the CDR3, the DNA is TGTGCCAGCAGCTCCTTACAAGATGAGCAGTTCTTC.

The table lists this clonotype with a few counts. This chain joins TRBV12-3 or TRBV12-4 and TRBJ1-2; possible D gene TRBD1, 5 bases. The CDR3 is 17 amino acids. Between the trimmed V and J ends, which lost 6 bases and 4 bases, there was a span of 24 bases. The CDR3 sequence is CASSPRGTEAYIYGYTF. DNA for the CDR3: TGTGCCAGCAGCCCAAGGGGAACAGAAGCCTACATCTATGGCTACACCTTC.

This clonotype was observed at least ten times. The chain couples TRBV7-8 to TRBJ2-7; the D gene is possibly TRBD2 (5 bases). Germline CDR1 SGHVS, CDR2 FQNEAQ. V lost 5 bases to trimming and J lost 2 bases, with 19 bases between them. The CDR3 sequence is 16 residues long. The CDR3: CASSPPPLALAYEQYF. In DNA form, the CDR3 reads TGTGCCAGCAGCCCCCCCCCGCTAGCTCTCGCCTACGAGCAGTACTTC.

This clonotype was seen a handful of times. The V gene is TRBV2, the J gene TRBJ2-7; TRBD1 is a possible D gene (6 bases). The CDR3 is made up of 11 amino acids. Per germline, CDR1 SNHLY and CDR2 FYNNEI. The V end lost 7 bases, the J end lost 7 bases, and 11 bases lay between the germline ends. For the CDR3, the DNA is TGTGCCAGCAATGGGGGCAGTGAGCAGTACGTC. Its protein is CASNGGSEQYV.

Here the CDR3 reads CASSRDLNEKLFF. CDR3 nucleotides: TGTGCCAGCAGCCGGGACCTAAATGAAAAACTGTTTTTT. The chain uses TRBV7-9 and TRBJ1-4, with D tentatively TRBD1 (5 bases). Germline-derived CDR1 and CDR2 are SEHNR and FQNEAQ (reference sequence). CDR3 size: 13 residues. The V end was cut by 5 bases, the J end by 5 bases, with 9 bases between. The variable domain in full, with the rest retrieved from reference TRBV7-9 and TRBJ1-4, is DTGVSQNPRHKITKRGQNVTFRCDPISEHNRLYWYRQTLGQGPEFLTYFQNEAQLEKSRLLSDRFSAERPKGSFSTLEIQRTEQGDSAMYLCASSRDLNEKLFFGSGTQLSVL.

This chain connects TRBV12-3 or TRBV12-4 to TRBJ1-4; TRBD1 might be the D (6 bases). The V end lost 5 bases, the J end lost 5 bases, and 18 bases lay between the germline ends. The CDR3 loop spans 16 amino acids. The CDR3 DNA sequence: TGTGCCAGCAGTGATACCCTACAGGGATTAAATGAAAAACTGTTTTTT. Amino acid sequence: CASSDTLQGLNEKLFF.

The sample holds a few counts of this clonotype. The chain combines TRBV6-1 with TRBJ1-5; D possibly corresponds to TRBD1 (5 bases). With 0 bases removed from V and 5 bases from J, the gap between germline ends came to 20 bases. Germline V CDR1 and CDR2: MNHNS, SASEGT. The CDR3 totals 18 residues. The CDR3 nucleotides are TGTGCCAGCAGTGAAGCTGGGGCAGGGCTCGGTTTTCATCAGCCCCAGCATTTT. Translated, it gives CASSEAGAGLGFHQPQHF.

V and J are TRBV5-1 and TRBJ1-6; the D is unclear. The germline gives CDR1 SGHRS, CDR2 YFSETQ. The V and J ends lost 6 bases and 7 bases respectively, with 11 bases between them. The CDR3 is 13 residues long. CDR3 sequence: CASKEEANSPLHF. The CDR3 DNA follows: TGCGCCAGCAAGGAGGAAGCCAATTCACCCCTCCACTTT.

This clonotype showed up many times. The chain links TRBV7-8 to TRBJ2-5; 13 nucleotides line up with TRBD2. There are 18 residues in the CDR3. The ends lost 6 bases at V and 2 bases at J; junction bases unmatched: 12. The V gene's germline CDR1 is SGHVS and CDR2 FQNEAQ. CDR3 nucleotides: TGTGCCAGCAGGCCTCGGACGGGACTAGCGGGGAGACAAGAGACCCAGTACTTC. Translation: CASRPRTGLAGRQETQYF.